The 23 T cell receptor beta chains given below trace back to one sample, sequenced in a study of blood T cell repertoires in COVID-19. Measured with immunoSEQ multiplex PCR; TCRdb has only the in-frame clones, and not every one. There are about 170,000 clones in the sample; about 85% occur only once, and roughly 8.4% lies in the top ten. Specimen: peripheral blood. The receptors were sampled from an elderly woman with COVID-19, enrolled during active disease.

This clone was observed a handful of times. The genes are TRBV9 and TRBJ2-1; a weak D match, TRBD2 (6 bases). The CDR3 has 16 residues. V lost 0 bases, J lost 0 bases, and 10 bases lay in between. Germline V gene lookup returns CDR1 SGDLS and CDR2 YYNGEE. The CDR3 coding sequence is TGTGCCAGCAGCGTAGGAGACGGGAGCTCCTACAATGAGCAGTTCTTC. It codes for CASSVGDGSSYNEQFF.

This sequence joins TRBV5-1 and TRBJ1-6; a possible D gene is TRBD1 (6 bases). With 4 bases removed from V and 7 bases from J, the gap between germline ends came to 18 bases. Germline CDR1 reads SGHRS; CDR2 reads YFSETQ. The CDR3 is 16 residues long. CDR3 sequence: CASSEGAGATNSPLHF. CDR3 DNA sequence: TGCGCCAGCAGCGAAGGCGCAGGGGCGACGAATTCACCCCTCCACTTT. Complete variable domain (other parts from reference TRBV5-1 and TRBJ1-6): KAGVTQTPRYLIKTRGQQVTLSCSPISGHRSVSWYQQTPGQGLQFLFEYFSETQRNKGNFPGRFSGRQFSNSRSEMNVSTLELGDSALYLCASSEGAGATNSPLHFGNGTRLTVT.

The chain combines TRBV9 with TRBJ2-1; 8 bases line up with TRBD2. Germline trimming cut 3 bases from V and 10 bases from J; bases unmatched to any gene: 15. The CDR3 consists of 16 residues. From germline, CDR1 is SGDLS and CDR2 YYNGEE. The DNA for the CDR3 is TGTGCCAGCAGCGCTAGACCGACTAGCGCGGGAGACGAGCAGTTCTTC. Translating it yields CASSARPTSAGDEQFF.

This chain links TRBV19 with TRBJ1-2; D remains unclear. V shed 6 bases and J shed 4 bases, with 9 bases lying between them. Germline loops: CDR1 LNHDA, CDR2 SQIVND (reference sequence). CDR3 length: 12 amino acids. The CDR3 coding sequence is TGTGCCAGTAGATCCGTAGTCTATGGCTACACCTTC. Its protein product is CASRSVVYGYTF.

This clone appeared a single time. The rearrangement uses TRBV5-1 and TRBJ1-1, with D unresolved. V was trimmed by 4 bases and J by 1 base, leaving 8 bases between them. The CDR3 covers 13 residues. CDR1 is SGHRS and CDR2 is YFSETQ in the germline V gene. The CDR3 coding sequence is TGCGCCAGCAGCGCCCCCGGGAACACTGAAGCTTTCTTT. It translates to CASSAPGNTEAFF.

The chain recombines TRBV2 with TRBJ1-1, with D maybe TRBD1 (6 bases). V lost 4 bases to trimming and J lost 7 bases, with 16 bases between them. The CDR3 has 14 residues. From germline, CDR1 is SNHLY and CDR2 FYNNEI. CDR3 loop: CASSAQGMEFEAFF. The CDR3 DNA reads as TGTGCCAGCAGTGCCCAGGGGATGGAGTTTGAAGCTTTCTTT. Supplemented by reference TRBV2 and TRBJ1-1, the full variable domain reads EPEVTQTPSHQVTQMGQEVILRCVPISNHLYFYWYRQILGQKVEFLVSFYNNEISEKSEIFDDQFSVERPDGSNFTLKIRSTKLEDSAMYFCASSAQGMEFEAFFGQGTRLTVV.

The CDR3 DNA sequence: TGTGCCAGCAGCTCCTGGCGGGTTAACACTGAAGCTTTCTTT. It encodes CASSSWRVNTEAFF. V gene TRBV5-5 combines with J gene TRBJ1-1, with unresolved D. The CDR3 is made up of 14 amino acids. V was shortened by 3 bases and J by 2 bases, with 11 bases between the two germline ends. Per germline, CDR1 SGHKS and CDR2 YYEKEE (reference sequence).

The chain uses TRBV7-3 and TRBJ2-7, with D perhaps matching TRBD1 (5 bases). The CDR3 runs 14 residues. From germline, CDR1 is SGHTA and CDR2 FQGTGA. Trimming removed 0 bases at V and 0 bases at J, with 6 bases between. CDR3 bases: TGTGCCAGCAGCTTAACTGGGGCCTCCTACGAGCAGTACTTC. It encodes CASSLTGASYEQYF. Based on the CDR3 plus reference TRBV7-3 and TRBJ2-7, the full variable domain is GAGVSQTPSNKVTEKGKYVELRCDPISGHTALYWYRQSLGQGPEFLIYFQGTGAADDSGLPNDRFFAVRPEGSVSTLKIQRTERGDSAVYLCASSLTGASYEQYFGPGTRLTVT.

This rearrangement joins TRBV3-1 (or the pseudogene TRBV3-2) to TRBJ1-2; 9 nucleotides agree with TRBD1. The CDR3 totals 12 residues. The ends lost 6 bases at V and 7 bases at J; junction bases unmatched: 3. Germline V lookup: CDR1 LGHDT, CDR2 YNNKEL (reference sequence). The CDR3 sequence: CASRQGALGYTF. Written as DNA, the CDR3 is TGTGCCAGCAGACAGGGGGCGCTTGGCTACACCTTC.

This chain uses TRBV5-1 with TRBJ2-2; TRBD1 aligns across 8 bases. Germline CDR1 is SGHRS and CDR2 is YFSETQ. The CDR3 is 15 residues long. The V gene end was trimmed by 4 bases and the J gene end by 6 bases; junction bases not matched to a gene: 8. The CDR3 DNA reads as TGCGCCAGCAGCCAAACCCAGACAGGGGCCGGGGAGCTGTTTTTT. This translates into CASSQTQTGAGELFF.

J is TRBJ1-3 and V is TRBV3-1 (or the pseudogene TRBV3-2); the match to TRBD1 covers 7 bases. V shed 3 bases and J 4 bases; nucleotides not matched to a gene: 6. Germline lookup yields CDR1 LGHDT and CDR2 YNNKEL (reference sequence). This CDR3 contains 15 residues. This CDR3 reads CASSQGQSGGNTIYF. The CDR3 coding sequence is TGTGCCAGCAGCCAGGGACAGTCTGGAGGAAACACCATATATTTT.

V and J are TRBV9 and TRBJ1-5, with a tentative D call TRBD1 (6 bases). Germline CDR1 and CDR2: SGDLS and YYNGEE. The length of the CDR3 is 16 residues. The V gene lost 5 bases and the J gene lost 7 bases, with 22 bases spanning the gap. The CDR3 region has the DNA TGTGCCAGCAGTACGGACAGTACCGCTTATGGGCAGCCCCAGCATTTT. Amino acids: CASSTDSTAYGQPQHF.

A few counts support this clone. The chain's CDR3 is CASRTSRGGYEAFF. As DNA, the CDR3 is TGTGCCAGCAGGACTTCACGAGGGGGATATGAAGCTTTCTTT. The chain couples TRBV6-5 to TRBJ1-1, with D possibly being TRBD1 (6 bases). The CDR3 has 14 residues. Germline-derived CDR1 and CDR2 are MNHEY and SVGAGI. V was clipped by 6 bases and J by 7 bases, with 18 bases between them.

The CDR3 loop is CASSPGGVSNQPQHF. CDR3 bases: TGTGCCAGCAGCCCAGGGGGAGTGAGCAATCAGCCCCAGCATTTT. This rearrangement joins TRBV28 to TRBJ1-5; TRBD1 matches 7 bases. V lost 6 bases and J lost 1; bases outside the gene matches: 6. The CDR3 length is 15 residues. The germline gives CDR1 MDHEN, CDR2 SYDVKM.

The V gene is TRBV28, the J gene TRBJ2-7; 8 bases map to TRBD1. CDR1 is MDHEN and CDR2 is SYDVKM in the germline V gene. The CDR3 spans 14 residues. Losses at the gene ends were 7 bases for V and 2 bases for J; bases not matched to a gene: 7. CDR3 nucleotide sequence: TGTGCCAGCATTTCCCTGACAGGGGCCTACGAGCAGTACTTC. Translated, it gives CASISLTGAYEQYF.

This clone is a singleton in its sample. The V and J genes are TRBV3-1 (or the pseudogene TRBV3-2) and TRBJ2-2, with D possibly matching TRBD2 (5 bases). The germline V gene encodes CDR1 LGHDT and CDR2 YNNKEL (reference sequence). The CDR3 consists of 14 residues. Trimming stripped 4 bases from V and 6 bases from J, with 12 bases between. The CDR3 nucleotides read TGTGCCAGCAGCCGATCACTAGGTTCCGGGGAGCTGTTTTTT. Amino acids: CASSRSLGSGELFF.

The rearrangement joins TRBV19 to TRBJ2-7; D may be TRBD2 (6 bases). Germline V CDR1 and CDR2: LNHDA, SQIVND (reference sequence). CDR3 length equals 12 residues. V was shortened by 5 bases and J by 2 bases, with 7 bases between the two germline ends. The CDR3 loop reads CASSAGTYEQYF. The CDR3, as DNA: TGTGCCAGTAGTGCGGGAACCTACGAGCAGTACTTC.

The chain joins TRBV3-1 (or the pseudogene TRBV3-2) to TRBJ2-2; the D gene is possibly TRBD2 (6 bases). The CDR3 is 13 amino acids. Germline V lookup: CDR1 LGHDT, CDR2 YNNKEL (reference sequence). V shed 11 bases and J shed 1 base, with 11 bases lying between them. CDR3 nucleotides: TGTGCCGCCAGGCGGGGGAACACCGGGGAGCTGTTTTTT. As protein: CAARRGNTGELFF.

The chain joins TRBV19 to TRBJ2-4, with D perhaps TRBD2 (6 bases). CDR1 LNHDA and CDR2 SQIVND come from the germline V gene (reference sequence). V lost 5 bases, J lost 1 base, and 15 bases lay in between. The length of the CDR3 is 16 residues. The CDR3 nucleotides read TGTGCCAGTAGTCCCCGCGGAGGGCTCGCCAAAAACATTCAGTACTTC. It encodes CASSPRGGLAKNIQYF.

This clone was detected only once. The J gene is TRBJ2-7, the V gene TRBV5-1, with 7 bases that match TRBD2. The V gene end was trimmed by 1 base and the J gene end by 10 bases; junction bases not matched to a gene: 2. The CDR3 runs 11 residues. Germline assignment: CDR1 SGHRS and CDR2 YFSETQ. This chain's CDR3 is CASSLTSVQYF. In DNA, the CDR3 is TGCGCCAGCAGCTTGACTAGCGTACAGTACTTC.

This clone was detected once. The V gene is TRBV7-6, the J gene TRBJ1-1; a weak D match, TRBD1 (6 bases). The CDR3 covers 15 residues. The germline CDR1 and CDR2 sequences are SGHVS and FNYEAQ. Trimming took 1 base from V and 5 from J, leaving 14 bases between them. The CDR3 nucleotides read TGTGCCAGCAGCTTAGGGACAGCCCGAGGGACTGAAGCTTTCTTT. The encoded protein is CASSLGTARGTEAFF.

In its sample, this clone was seen a few times. This chain connects TRBV6-5 to TRBJ1-6; 10 nucleotides match TRBD1. The J segment lost 8 bases and the V segment lost 8 bases, leaving 6 bases of the junction unmatched. Germline V gene lookup returns CDR1 MNHEY and CDR2 SVGAGI. The CDR3 sequence is 14 residues long. The CDR3: CASGRDRGYSPLHF. In DNA form, the CDR3 reads TGTGCCAGCGGCCGGGACAGGGGATATTCACCCCTCCACTTT.

V gene TRBV29-1 combines with J gene TRBJ2-1; TRBD1 might be the D (8 bases). The CDR3 is made up of 11 amino acids. The V gene lost 7 bases and the J gene lost 10 bases, with 14 bases spanning the gap. Germline CDR1 SQVTM, CDR2 ANQGSEA. The CDR3 DNA is TGCAGCGCCAACAGGGGGGGGGAGCAGTTCTTC. It specifies CSANRGGEQFF.